This record concerns one TCR beta chain sequence. Antigen unknown. These data belong to a study of blood T cells in healthy people across ages. Study context: Per every two T cells, about one barcoded beta molecule was captured by template switching. Findings of the study overall: Measured against age, TCR beta diversity per million T cells decreased in a roughly linear manner.

Trimming took off 2 bases at V and 13 bases at J, with 30 bases between the two ends. Germline V lookup: CDR1 SGHTA, CDR2 FQGNSA. CDR3 length equals 18 residues. The use of a sample-barcoded 5' primer and a J-beta primer mix characterized a second PCR of roughly 7 to 12 cycles. Each of the samples gave a minimum of 2.5 million paired-end reads that contained CDR3. TCRdb re-called the 5' RACE reads with MiXCR, one entry per CDR3 protein. The sample includes 1,800,000 or so distinct CDR3 sequences, approximately 40% seen only once; the top ten take about 21%. The TCR comes from a human donor in good health. The chain couples TRBV7-2 to TRBJ2-4; D possibly corresponds to TRBD2 (5 bases). Sequenced material: blood. CDR3 amino acids: CASSLYGLRLAPVFEQYF. The DNA of the CDR3 is TGTGCCAGCAGCTTATATGGGTTGCGGCTAGCCCCAGTTTTTGAGCAGTACTTC. Based on the CDR3 plus reference TRBV7-2 and TRBJ2-4, the full variable domain is GAGVSQSPSNKVTEKGKDVELRCDPISGHTALYWYRQSLGQGLEFLIYFQGNSAPDKSGLPSDRFSAERTGGSVSTLTIQRTQQEDSAVYLCASSLYGLRLAPVFEQYFGAGTRLSVL.